This T cell receptor beta chain was captured by sequencing in a study of T cell responses to AZD1222 COVID-19 vaccine. Study-level background: Pooling of second doses given at about 4 or about 12 weeks was done.

This table comes from immunoSEQ multiplex PCR, and its TCRdb copy is limited to in-frame clones, with some not included. The profile covers roughly 140,000 clones, with around nine tenths appearing a single time and around 5% taken by the ten largest. CDR3 length: 15 residues. V gave up 5 bases and J gave up 2 bases, with 16 bases separating them. CDR1 SGHTA and CDR2 FQGNSA come from the germline V gene. Concerning this clone: Its antigen remains unknown.

Study-level findings and limits: Nearly half of spike-specific TCRs reportedly target unmutated variant regions. Scientists sampled the repertoires only once the peak T cell response had passed. With dominance at 160-218 and 743-854, vaccine-associated CD4 TCRs spanned spike.

The chain carries TRBV7-2 and TRBJ2-7, with D possibly being TRBD1 (5 bases). Material: peripheral blood, obtained on day 0 of AZD1222 vaccination. The TCR was taken from an adult in good health. In DNA form, the CDR3 reads TGTGCCAGCAGCCAGGGCCCCCGACCTGCCTACGAGCAGTACTTC. Amino acid sequence: CASSQGPRPAYEQYF.